The clone carrying this T cell receptor beta chain has a handful of counts. Antigen: not known. These data come from a study of T cells after yellow fever vaccination. Study-wide findings and caveats: Booster sampling recovered most clones from primary vaccination (96% CD4, approximately 88% CD8).

TCRdb re-called the 5' RACE reads through MiXCR, storing one row per CDR3 protein. The sample yields hundreds of thousands of distinct CDR3 sequences, about an eighth seen once. Material: CD4+ T cells sorted from PBMCs, obtained 15 days after the yellow fever booster vaccination. The sequence was obtained from a man between 18 and 29 years old who received the YFV17D yellow fever vaccine.

The CDR3 DNA sequence: TGTGCCAGCAGTCCCGGGACAGGGAGGACTGAAGCTTTCTTT. Residues: CASSPGTGRTEAFF. This chain links TRBV12-3 or TRBV12-4 with TRBJ1-1; TRBD1 matches at 9 bases. The CDR3 runs 14 residues. V dropped 5 bases and J dropped 5; count of bases not matched to a gene: 6.